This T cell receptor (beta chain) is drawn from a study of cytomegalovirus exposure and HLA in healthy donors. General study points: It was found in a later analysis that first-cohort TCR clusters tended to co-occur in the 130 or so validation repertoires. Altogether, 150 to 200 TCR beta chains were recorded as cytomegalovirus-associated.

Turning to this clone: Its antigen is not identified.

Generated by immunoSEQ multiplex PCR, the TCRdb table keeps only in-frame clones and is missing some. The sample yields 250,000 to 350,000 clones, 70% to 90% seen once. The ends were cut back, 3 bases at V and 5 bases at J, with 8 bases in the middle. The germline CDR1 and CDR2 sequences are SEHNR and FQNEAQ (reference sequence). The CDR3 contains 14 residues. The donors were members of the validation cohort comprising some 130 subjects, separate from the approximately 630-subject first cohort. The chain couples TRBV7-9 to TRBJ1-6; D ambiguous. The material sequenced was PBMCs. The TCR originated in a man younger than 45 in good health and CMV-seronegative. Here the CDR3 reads CASSFFTDNSPLHF. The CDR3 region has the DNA TGTGCCAGCAGCTTTTTTACAGATAATTCACCCCTCCACTTT.